This T cell receptor beta chain originates from a study of blood T cell repertoires in COVID-19. Background on the study: T cells, B-cell-depleted T cells, or PBMCs supplied cDNA or gDNA.

The germline V gene encodes CDR1 SNHLY and CDR2 FYNNEI. J was trimmed by 9 bases and V by 4 bases; bases with no gene match: 8. The CDR3 extends over 14 amino acids. Produced via immunoSEQ multiplex PCR; TCRdb's table is partial and in-frame only. The sample shows around 97,000 clones, about 90% of them seen only once. This clone was detected once. This sequence was found in a human donor in a cohort sampled during active COVID-19. The sequenced sample consisted of peripheral blood. The chain couples TRBV2 to TRBJ2-1; TRBD2 matches 8 bases. The CDR3 DNA reads as TGTGCCAGCAGTGGAGCGGGAGTGATCAGTGAGCAGTTCTTC. Its protein product is CASSGAGVISEQFF.